The rows below give T cell receptor beta chains drawn from one sample of a study of vaccination effects on CD4 cells after COVID-19. Their target antigens are unknown. Sequenced by immunoSEQ multiplex PCR; TCRdb stores in-frame clones only, minus some. Among 50,000 to 65,000 clones listed, 80% to 85% were seen once. The sequencing here drew on CD4+ T cells from PBMCs cultured with HCoV-229E spike peptides, taken before COVID-19 vaccination. These TCRs come from a human donor who received a COVID-19 vaccine. CDR3s include the opening cysteine and the closing phenylalanine or tryptophan. The D gene is left open where the match is weak. Clone size is stated in some rows and not others, as once, few, many or a class when expanded.

clone_size,j_call,v_call,d_call,cdr3_aa,cdr3_nt
.,TRBJ2-3,TRBV11-3,.,CASSLVRGDTQYF,TGTGCCAGCAGCCTAGTTAGGGGAGATACGCAGTATTTT
.,TRBJ1-4,TRBV6-6,.,CASSGIAKGTNEKLFF,TGTGCCAGCAGTGGGATTGCTAAAGGAACTAATGAAAAACTGTTTTTT
once,TRBJ1-2,TRBV18,.,CASSVRGFNGYTF,TGTGCCAGCTCAGTGCGAGGGTTTAATGGCTACACCTTC
.,TRBJ2-5,TRBV10-3,TRBD2,CAISESGLAGGRGTQYF,TGTGCCATCAGTGAGTCGGGACTAGCGGGGGGGCGCGGGACCCAGTACTTC
few,TRBJ1-2,TRBV5-6,.,CASSFRPTNYGYTF,TGTGCCAGCAGCTTCAGACCTACTAACTATGGCTACACCTTC
few,TRBJ2-3,TRBV7-3,TRBD2,CASSLGGGGADTQYF,TGTGCCAGCAGCTTAGGCGGGGGGGGCGCAGATACGCAGTATTTT
.,TRBJ1-1,TRBV7-9,.,CASSLGGTNTEAFF,TGTGCCAGCAGCTTAGGGGGAACGAACACTGAAGCTTTCTTT
.,TRBJ1-4,TRBV5-1,TRBD1,CASSLGGTARVEKLFF,TGCGCCAGCAGCTTGGGGGGGACAGCCCGGGTAGAAAAACTGTTTTTT
.,TRBJ2-2,TRBV11-2,TRBD2,CASSFLLAGEADTGELFF,TGTGCCAGCAGCTTCCTCCTAGCGGGGGAAGCGGACACCGGGGAGCTGTTTTTT
.,TRBJ1-2,TRBV10-3,.,CAISDGTYYGYTF,TGTGCCATCAGTGACGGGACATATTATGGCTACACCTTC
.,TRBJ2-5,TRBV2,.,CASSTRDRETQYF,TGTGCCAGCAGTACTCGGGACCGGGAGACCCAGTACTTC
.,TRBJ1-6,TRBV16,TRBD1,CASSQTSTGNNSPLHF,TGTGCCAGCAGCCAGACGTCGACAGGGAATAATTCACCCCTCCACTTT
few,TRBJ2-2,TRBV5-1,.,CASSYSGSNTGELFF,TGCGCCAGCAGCTATAGCGGTTCGAACACCGGGGAGCTGTTTTTT
.,TRBJ2-3,TRBV29-1,.,CSVEGGDTDTQYF,TGCAGCGTTGAGGGCGGGGACACAGATACGCAGTATTTT
.,TRBJ1-1,TRBV6-5,.,CASSYIGYTEAFF,TGTGCCAGCAGTTACATAGGGTACACTGAAGCTTTCTTT
.,TRBJ2-1,TRBV7-2,TRBD2,CASSLRPGLAGGLYNEQFF,TGTGCCAGCAGCCTCCGCCCGGGGCTAGCGGGGGGGCTTTACAATGAGCAGTTCTTC
.,TRBJ2-5,TRBV24-1,.,CATSDLSRQGKETQYF,TGTGCCACCAGTGATTTAAGCAGGCAGGGTAAAGAGACCCAGTACTTC
.,TRBJ2-3,TRBV6-2/TRBV6-3,.,CASSYTSQASDTQYF,TGTGCCAGCAGTTACACCTCACAGGCTTCAGATACGCAGTATTTT
.,TRBJ2-5,TRBV27,.,CASSLSGDGETQYF,TGTGCCAGCAGTTTATCGGGGGATGGAGAGACCCAGTACTTC
.,TRBJ1-1,TRBV4-3,TRBD1,CASSHLVGDSGKGKTEAFF,TGCGCCAGCAGCCACTTGGTCGGGGACAGCGGAAAGGGAAAGACTGAAGCTTTCTTT
once,TRBJ1-1,TRBV6-2/TRBV6-3,.,CASSPRGNTEAFF,TGTGCCAGCAGTCCACGGGGCAACACTGAAGCTTTCTTT
.,TRBJ1-1,TRBV18,.,CASSPQGATGTEAFF,TGTGCCAGCTCACCACAGGGTGCAACGGGCACTGAAGCTTTCTTT
.,TRBJ1-2,TRBV4-1,TRBD1,CASSQVLGGQGVYGYTF,TGCGCCAGCAGCCAAGTCCTGGGGGGACAGGGGGTCTATGGCTACACCTTC
.,TRBJ1-2,TRBV7-2,.,CASSTDSLSYGYTF,TGTGCCAGCAGCACGGACAGCTTGAGTTATGGCTACACCTTC
.,TRBJ1-1,TRBV28,.,CASGTTGLNTEAFF,TGTGCCAGCGGAACCACAGGGCTGAACACTGAAGCTTTCTTT
.,TRBJ1-4,TRBV5-1,TRBD1,CASSMTGENEKLFF,TGCGCCAGCAGCATGACAGGGGAGAATGAAAAACTGTTTTTT